In this sample, the clone carrying this T cell receptor (beta chain) turned up many times. Its antigen is unknown. CDR1 and CDR2 from the germline V gene are DFQATT and SNEGSKA (reference sequence). The germline V and J ends were trimmed by 6 bases and 2 bases, with 9 bases remaining between them. This CDR3 region has 12 residues. The data originate from a study of neurological immune-mediated disorders. The study's findings and limits: The level of TCR clonal expansion was highest in patients with HTLV-1-associated myelopathy and lowest in multiple sclerosis, where it fell below the level seen in healthy controls.

TCRdb analysed the 5' RACE reads with MiXCR anew, one entry per CDR3 protein. The sample consists of roughly 27,000 distinct CDR3 sequences, 2% to 2.5% of them appearing once. 2 million unsorted PBMCs were stored in RNAlater at -80 °C before RNA extraction. V gene TRBV20-1 combines with J gene TRBJ2-3; weak D call: TRBD2 (6 bases). The clonotype was recovered from a woman aged 45-65 years with multiple sclerosis. The sequencing sample was made of PBMCs. As DNA, the CDR3 is TGCAGTGCCGGGGGATACACAGATACGCAGTATTTT. Translation: CSAGGYTDTQYF.